This T cell receptor beta chain appears in the sequencing data of a study of cytomegalovirus exposure and HLA in healthy donors. In this sample, this clone turned up once. Both 60 Vbeta primers and 13 Jbeta primers went into the PCR. Generated by immunoSEQ multiplex PCR, the TCRdb table keeps only in-frame clones and is missing some. The table has about 240,000 clones, about 81% seen once. The clonotype comes from a woman aged 55-70 years in good health and CMV-seropositive. Sequenced material: PBMCs.

CDR3 loop: CASSWPTGSYEQYF. The DNA of the CDR3 is TGTGCCAGCAGTTGGCCTACAGGCTCCTACGAGCAGTACTTC. This sequence joins TRBV28 and TRBJ2-7; D possibly corresponds to TRBD1 (5 bases). Germline CDR1 and CDR2: MDHEN and SYDVKM. V lost 4 bases and J 0 bases, leaving 10 bases between the germline ends. This CDR3 comprises 14 residues.